One TCR beta chain is described in this entry. As yet, its antigen is unknown. The study amplified TCR beta CDR3 regions using RNA transcripts. An opening RT-PCR round employed HTBI primers and preceded a second-round multiplex PCR. Each CDR3 protein is one row after TCRdb ran MiXCR on the multiplex PCR reads. The sample lists approximately 330,000 distinct CDR3 sequences; roughly 17% were seen once. This specimen comes from a study of Graves' ophthalmopathy and Graves' hyperthyroidism. Study at large: Upon initial diagnosis and before any treatment, peripheral blood was collected.

Ophthalmopathy donors' eye disease showed moderate-to-severe activity, CAS of at least 3, NOSPECS of at least 4 and duration under 3 months. Serum thyroxine and TRAb, along with clinical symptoms, thyroid ultrasound and orbital computed tomography, were what diagnosis relied on. Findings and limits, study-wide: Among thyroid clonotypes expanded above 0.001 frequency, most also appeared in blood.

There are 11 residues in the CDR3. In germline, CDR1 is DFQATT, CDR2 SNEGSKA (reference sequence). V dropped 6 bases and J dropped 6 bases, with 9 bases sitting between them. The sequenced material came from peripheral blood. The source of this sequence is an adult man with Graves' ophthalmopathy. The chain has TRBV20-1 and TRBJ2-4; D remains unclear. For the CDR3, the DNA is TGCAGTGCCCTACCGGGAAACATTCAGTACTTC. Amino acids: CSALPGNIQYF.